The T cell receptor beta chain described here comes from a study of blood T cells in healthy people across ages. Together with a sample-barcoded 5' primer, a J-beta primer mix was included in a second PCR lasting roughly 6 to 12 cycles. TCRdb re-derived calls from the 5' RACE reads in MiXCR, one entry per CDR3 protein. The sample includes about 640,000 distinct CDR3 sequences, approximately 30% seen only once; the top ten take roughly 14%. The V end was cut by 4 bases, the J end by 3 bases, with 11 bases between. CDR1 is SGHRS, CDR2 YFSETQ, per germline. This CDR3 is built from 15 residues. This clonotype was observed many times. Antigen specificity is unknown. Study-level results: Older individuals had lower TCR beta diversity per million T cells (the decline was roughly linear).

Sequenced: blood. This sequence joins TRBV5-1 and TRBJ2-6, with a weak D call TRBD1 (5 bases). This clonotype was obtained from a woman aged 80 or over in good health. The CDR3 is CASSPAGFGANVLTF. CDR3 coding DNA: TGCGCCAGCAGCCCCGCAGGGTTTGGGGCCAACGTCCTGACTTTC.